Listed below are T cell receptor beta chains from one sample, sequenced in a study of human T cells and chemical hapten exposure. TCRdb redid the calling of the RACE reads with MiXCR, one entry per CDR3 protein. There are about 160,000 distinct CDR3 sequences in the sample; about a quarter occur only once, and around 2.3% lies in the top ten. This material consisted of whole blood, taken in connection with sensitization to the hapten diphenylcyclopropenone (DPC). The receptors were sampled from a woman between 18 and 30 years old with alopecia areata. Some clones in this sample may be carry-over from other donors' samples. Both conserved end residues are part of each CDR3. The order of the fields is CDR3 length, clone size, V gene, J gene, D gene, CDR3 protein, CDR3 DNA. A D gene is named only where the DNA matches it firmly. Some rows have no size entry. The others give once, few or many, or a class for an expanded clone.

CDR3 length: 14; clone size: few; V gene: TRBV3-1; J gene: TRBJ1-6; D gene: TRBD1; CDR3 protein: CASSQGTGISPLHF; CDR3 DNA: TGTGCCAGCAGCCAAGGGACAGGGATTTCACCCCTCCACTTT
CDR3 length: 15; clone size: .; V gene: TRBV14; J gene: TRBJ2-3; D gene: .; CDR3 protein: CASSHRTPGADTQYF; CDR3 DNA: TGTGCCAGCAGCCACCGAACCCCGGGGGCAGATACGCAGTATTTT
CDR3 length: 13; clone size: .; V gene: TRBV29-1; J gene: TRBJ1-1; D gene: .; CDR3 protein: CSVQRSPGTEAFF; CDR3 DNA: TGCAGCGTTCAACGTAGCCCGGGGACTGAAGCTTTCTTT
CDR3 length: 14; clone size: .; V gene: TRBV29-1; J gene: TRBJ2-7; D gene: TRBD2; CDR3 protein: CSAVGGTPSYEQYF; CDR3 DNA: TGCAGCGCCGTCGGGGGGACCCCCTCCTACGAGCAGTACTTC
CDR3 length: 18; clone size: few; V gene: TRBV27; J gene: TRBJ2-6; D gene: TRBD1; CDR3 protein: CASSLAGQAGSGANVLTF; CDR3 DNA: TGTGCCAGCAGTTTAGCGGGACAGGCCGGCTCTGGGGCCAACGTCCTGACTTTC
CDR3 length: 14; clone size: .; V gene: TRBV29-1; J gene: TRBJ2-7; D gene: TRBD1; CDR3 protein: CSVEGGQGGYEQYF; CDR3 DNA: TGCAGCGTTGAGGGTGGACAGGGAGGTTACGAGCAGTACTTC
CDR3 length: 16; clone size: .; V gene: TRBV7-2; J gene: TRBJ2-3; D gene: TRBD2; CDR3 protein: CASRAAGGPRTDTQYF; CDR3 DNA: TGTGCCAGCAGGGCAGCGGGGGGTCCACGCACAGATACGCAGTATTTT
CDR3 length: 15; clone size: .; V gene: TRBV7-2; J gene: TRBJ2-6; D gene: .; CDR3 protein: CASSRGESGANVLTF; CDR3 DNA: TGTGCCAGCAGCCGTGGGGAGAGTGGGGCCAACGTCCTGACTTTC
CDR3 length: 13; clone size: .; V gene: TRBV20-1; J gene: TRBJ1-1; D gene: .; CDR3 protein: CSAYQRQNTEAFF; CDR3 DNA: TGCAGTGCATACCAACGACAGAACACTGAAGCTTTCTTT
CDR3 length: 14; clone size: .; V gene: TRBV7-2; J gene: TRBJ1-1; D gene: .; CDR3 protein: CASSLALRGAEAFF; CDR3 DNA: TGTGCCAGCAGCTTAGCGTTGAGGGGCGCTGAAGCTTTCTTT
CDR3 length: 14; clone size: few; V gene: TRBV6-2/TRBV6-3; J gene: TRBJ2-7; D gene: TRBD2; CDR3 protein: CASRREEFSYEQYF; CDR3 DNA: TGTGCCAGCAGGCGGGAGGAGTTCTCCTACGAGCAGTACTTC
CDR3 length: 13; clone size: .; V gene: TRBV10-3; J gene: TRBJ2-3; D gene: TRBD1; CDR3 protein: CAIGTGEADTQYF; CDR3 DNA: TGTGCCATAGGGACAGGGGAGGCAGATACGCAGTATTTT
CDR3 length: 12; clone size: .; V gene: TRBV6-6; J gene: TRBJ2-3; D gene: .; CDR3 protein: CASSPLADTQYF; CDR3 DNA: TGTGCCAGCAGTCCCCTAGCTGATACGCAGTATTTT
CDR3 length: 14; clone size: .; V gene: TRBV9; J gene: TRBJ2-2; D gene: .; CDR3 protein: CASSVRTAPGELFF; CDR3 DNA: TGTGCCAGCAGCGTTCGGACAGCCCCCGGGGAGCTGTTTTTT
CDR3 length: 16; clone size: .; V gene: TRBV20-1; J gene: TRBJ2-3; D gene: TRBD2; CDR3 protein: CSAGPTSGGYTDTQYF; CDR3 DNA: TGCAGTGCTGGCCCGACTAGCGGGGGCTATACAGATACGCAGTATTTT
CDR3 length: 13; clone size: few; V gene: TRBV30; J gene: TRBJ1-5; D gene: .; CDR3 protein: CAWSLEGNQPQHF; CDR3 DNA: TGTGCCTGGAGTTTGGAAGGCAATCAGCCCCAGCATTTT
CDR3 length: 15; clone size: few; V gene: TRBV7-8; J gene: TRBJ2-1; D gene: TRBD2; CDR3 protein: CASSTIAGGHHEQFF; CDR3 DNA: TGTGCCAGCAGCACTATAGCGGGGGGGCATCATGAGCAGTTCTTC
CDR3 length: 16; clone size: .; V gene: TRBV10-3; J gene: TRBJ2-3; D gene: TRBD2; CDR3 protein: CAISESGSGYRDTQYF; CDR3 DNA: TGTGCCATCAGTGAGTCGGGTAGCGGGTACCGGGATACGCAGTATTTT
CDR3 length: 13; clone size: few; V gene: TRBV29-1; J gene: TRBJ2-7; D gene: .; CDR3 protein: CSVGQGPSYEQYF; CDR3 DNA: TGCAGCGTCGGCCAGGGCCCTTCCTACGAGCAGTACTTC
CDR3 length: 15; clone size: once; V gene: TRBV6-6; J gene: TRBJ2-5; D gene: TRBD1; CDR3 protein: CASSSYRGRWETQYF; CDR3 DNA: TGTGCCAGCAGTTCCTACAGGGGGCGGTGGGAGACCCAGTACTTC
CDR3 length: 15; clone size: .; V gene: TRBV2; J gene: TRBJ2-7; D gene: .; CDR3 protein: CASSLLGGFAYEQYF; CDR3 DNA: TGTGCCAGCAGCCTCCTGGGGGGATTTGCCTACGAGCAGTACTTC
CDR3 length: 21; clone size: .; V gene: TRBV25-1; J gene: TRBJ2-3; D gene: TRBD2; CDR3 protein: CASSDPSSQRGARNFTDTQYF; CDR3 DNA: TGTGCCAGCAGTGATCCCAGCTCCCAGCGGGGGGCAAGAAATTTCACAGATACGCAGTATTTT
CDR3 length: 14; clone size: few; V gene: TRBV5-1; J gene: TRBJ2-7; D gene: TRBD1; CDR3 protein: CASSFGTGEVEQYF; CDR3 DNA: TGCGCCAGCAGCTTTGGGACAGGGGAGGTCGAGCAGTACTTC
CDR3 length: 15; clone size: once; V gene: TRBV25-1; J gene: TRBJ2-2; D gene: TRBD2; CDR3 protein: CASSELAENTGELFF; CDR3 DNA: TGTGCCAGCAGTGAACTAGCGGAGAACACCGGGGAGCTGTTTTTT
CDR3 length: 19; clone size: few; V gene: TRBV27; J gene: TRBJ2-3; D gene: TRBD2; CDR3 protein: CASRGALGTSGPFTDTQYF; CDR3 DNA: TGTGCCAGCAGGGGAGCGTTGGGGACTAGCGGACCTTTTACAGATACGCAGTATTTT
CDR3 length: 16; clone size: .; V gene: TRBV10-3; J gene: TRBJ1-2; D gene: .; CDR3 protein: CAISEAGTRRKGGYTF; CDR3 DNA: TGTGCCATCAGTGAGGCCGGGACTCGGCGTAAAGGTGGCTACACCTTC
CDR3 length: 16; clone size: .; V gene: TRBV6-5; J gene: TRBJ2-7; D gene: TRBD2; CDR3 protein: CASSYLLAGAAYEQYF; CDR3 DNA: TGTGCCAGCAGTTACCTTCTAGCGGGGGCAGCCTACGAGCAGTACTTC
CDR3 length: 15; clone size: many; V gene: TRBV7-3; J gene: TRBJ1-2; D gene: TRBD1; CDR3 protein: CASSPQGQGSSGYTF; CDR3 DNA: TGTGCCAGCAGCCCCCAAGGACAGGGAAGTTCTGGCTACACCTTC
CDR3 length: 13; clone size: .; V gene: TRBV6-2/TRBV6-3; J gene: TRBJ1-1; D gene: TRBD1; CDR3 protein: CASSGTENTEAFF; CDR3 DNA: TGTGCCAGCAGTGGGACAGAGAACACTGAAGCTTTCTTT
CDR3 length: 11; clone size: few; V gene: TRBV10-3; J gene: TRBJ2-5; D gene: .; CDR3 protein: CAISTGQTQYF; CDR3 DNA: TGTGCCATCAGCACAGGGCAGACCCAGTACTTC
CDR3 length: 14; clone size: few; V gene: TRBV16; J gene: TRBJ1-4; D gene: .; CDR3 protein: CASSQGTGNEKLFF; CDR3 DNA: TGTGCCAGCAGCCAAGGGACGGGGAATGAAAAACTGTTTTTT
CDR3 length: 16; clone size: once; V gene: TRBV20-1; J gene: TRBJ1-1; D gene: TRBD1; CDR3 protein: CSARRQGGVMNTEAFF; CDR3 DNA: TGCAGTGCTAGAAGACAGGGAGGGGTGATGAACACTGAAGCTTTCTTT
CDR3 length: 11; clone size: few; V gene: TRBV29-1; J gene: TRBJ2-7; D gene: .; CDR3 protein: CSVGLSYEQYF; CDR3 DNA: TGCAGCGTCGGACTGTCGTACGAGCAGTACTTC
CDR3 length: 11; clone size: many; V gene: TRBV20-1; J gene: TRBJ1-1; D gene: .; CDR3 protein: CSARVGTEAFF; CDR3 DNA: TGCAGTGCTAGAGTGGGCACTGAAGCTTTCTTT
CDR3 length: 14; clone size: few; V gene: TRBV10-3; J gene: TRBJ2-1; D gene: .; CDR3 protein: CAIKRELALNEQFF; CDR3 DNA: TGTGCCATCAAGAGGGAACTAGCCCTCAATGAGCAGTTCTTC
CDR3 length: 16; clone size: .; V gene: TRBV24-1; J gene: TRBJ2-1; D gene: .; CDR3 protein: CATSDRPFTFSDEQFF; CDR3 DNA: TGTGCCACCAGTGATAGGCCCTTTACTTTTTCCGATGAGCAGTTCTTC
CDR3 length: 13; clone size: few; V gene: TRBV4-2; J gene: TRBJ2-1; D gene: .; CDR3 protein: CASSQGLYNEQFF; CDR3 DNA: TGTGCCAGCAGCCAAGGACTGTACAATGAGCAGTTCTTC
CDR3 length: 14; clone size: .; V gene: TRBV6-2/TRBV6-3; J gene: TRBJ1-2; D gene: .; CDR3 protein: CASSPGSNFYGYTF; CDR3 DNA: TGTGCCAGCAGTCCGGGCAGCAACTTTTATGGCTACACCTTC
CDR3 length: 11; clone size: .; V gene: TRBV29-1; J gene: TRBJ1-4; D gene: .; CDR3 protein: CSVGFNEKLFF; CDR3 DNA: TGCAGCGTGGGCTTTAATGAAAAACTGTTTTTT
CDR3 length: 12; clone size: .; V gene: TRBV11-2; J gene: TRBJ1-1; D gene: .; CDR3 protein: CASSLGWTEAFF; CDR3 DNA: TGTGCCAGCAGCTTAGGTTGGACTGAAGCTTTCTTT
CDR3 length: 12; clone size: .; V gene: TRBV29-1; J gene: TRBJ1-2; D gene: .; CDR3 protein: CSVVVGSYGYTF; CDR3 DNA: TGCAGCGTTGTGGTGGGTTCCTATGGCTACACCTTC
CDR3 length: 15; clone size: once; V gene: TRBV4-3; J gene: TRBJ1-4; D gene: .; CDR3 protein: CASSPDSATNEKLFF; CDR3 DNA: TGCGCCAGCAGCCCGGACAGCGCAACTAATGAAAAACTGTTTTTT
CDR3 length: 17; clone size: .; V gene: TRBV4-2; J gene: TRBJ2-5; D gene: TRBD2; CDR3 protein: CASSHLSGGPSPETQYF; CDR3 DNA: TGTGCCAGCAGCCACCTAAGCGGGGGTCCGTCCCCAGAGACCCAGTACTTC
CDR3 length: 12; clone size: few; V gene: TRBV20-1; J gene: TRBJ1-2; D gene: .; CDR3 protein: CSAPDDQYGYTF; CDR3 DNA: TGCAGTGCCCCCGATGACCAGTATGGCTACACCTTC
CDR3 length: 17; clone size: .; V gene: TRBV10-3; J gene: TRBJ2-2; D gene: TRBD2; CDR3 protein: CAIRPGLAGGVTGELFF; CDR3 DNA: TGTGCCATCAGGCCGGGACTAGCGGGAGGGGTAACCGGGGAGCTGTTTTTT
CDR3 length: 15; clone size: .; V gene: TRBV14; J gene: TRBJ2-7; D gene: TRBD1; CDR3 protein: CASSQVGQGIYEQYF; CDR3 DNA: TGTGCCAGCAGCCAAGTTGGACAGGGGATTTACGAGCAGTACTTC
CDR3 length: 15; clone size: .; V gene: TRBV9; J gene: TRBJ2-4; D gene: TRBD1; CDR3 protein: CASSEGQSSKNIQYF; CDR3 DNA: TGTGCCAGCAGCGAGGGACAGAGCTCCAAAAACATTCAGTACTTC
CDR3 length: 18; clone size: .; V gene: TRBV3-1; J gene: TRBJ2-1; D gene: .; CDR3 protein: CASSQDNLARFVSGEQFF; CDR3 DNA: TGTGCCAGCAGCCAAGATAATCTAGCGAGATTCGTTTCGGGTGAGCAGTTCTTC
CDR3 length: 11; clone size: few; V gene: TRBV29-1; J gene: TRBJ2-3; D gene: .; CDR3 protein: CSHTAGDTQYF; CDR3 DNA: TGCAGCCACACGGCGGGAGATACGCAGTATTTT
CDR3 length: 13; clone size: .; V gene: TRBV5-1; J gene: TRBJ1-5; D gene: .; CDR3 protein: CASSFNGDQPQHF; CDR3 DNA: TGCGCCAGCAGCTTTAATGGGGATCAGCCCCAGCATTTT
CDR3 length: 17; clone size: .; V gene: TRBV7-2; J gene: TRBJ2-3; D gene: TRBD2; CDR3 protein: CASSPGLGGGSTDTQYF; CDR3 DNA: TGTGCCAGCAGCCCCGGCCTGGGCGGGGGGAGCACAGATACGCAGTATTTT
CDR3 length: 13; clone size: .; V gene: TRBV20-1; J gene: TRBJ1-1; D gene: .; CDR3 protein: CSARGVRATEAFF; CDR3 DNA: TGCAGTGCTAGGGGGGTCAGGGCGACTGAAGCTTTCTTT
CDR3 length: 16; clone size: .; V gene: TRBV7-9; J gene: TRBJ1-5; D gene: TRBD1; CDR3 protein: CASSSDRVYGNQPQHF; CDR3 DNA: TGTGCCAGCAGCTCTGACAGGGTTTATGGCAATCAGCCCCAGCATTTT
CDR3 length: 17; clone size: few; V gene: TRBV4-3; J gene: TRBJ1-3; D gene: .; CDR3 protein: CASSQDVRGRVGNTIYF; CDR3 DNA: TGCGCCAGCAGCCAAGACGTGAGGGGTAGAGTCGGAAACACCATATATTTT
CDR3 length: 13; clone size: .; V gene: TRBV9; J gene: TRBJ1-2; D gene: .; CDR3 protein: CASSNGAVYGYTF; CDR3 DNA: TGTGCCAGCAGCAACGGGGCCGTTTATGGCTACACCTTC
CDR3 length: 13; clone size: .; V gene: TRBV29-1; J gene: TRBJ2-7; D gene: TRBD1; CDR3 protein: CSVGGQGRNEQYF; CDR3 DNA: TGCAGCGTGGGGGGACAGGGACGGAACGAGCAGTACTTC
CDR3 length: 12; clone size: few; V gene: TRBV9; J gene: TRBJ2-7; D gene: .; CDR3 protein: CASSDSSEVQYF; CDR3 DNA: TGTGCCAGCAGCGATTCGTCCGAAGTACAGTACTTC